The 5 T cell receptor beta chains in this list originate from one sample, sequenced in a study of vaccination effects on CD4 cells after COVID-19. Before sequencing took place, the ViraFEST assay used viral peptide pools to expand antigen-specific CD4+ T cells. Isolation of CD4+ T cells took place after about ten days of culture. Participants completed two doses of the BNT162b2 or mRNA-1273 vaccine. Their cognate antigens are unknown. Profiling relied on immunoSEQ multiplex PCR, and the TCRdb table lists in-frame clones only, not all of them. Here the sample spans some 16,000 clones, about 75% being singletons. This specimen consisted of CD4+ T cells from PBMCs cultured with HCoV-NL63 spike peptides, obtained after COVID-19 vaccination. The receptor set was obtained from a human donor who received a COVID-19 vaccine.

The chain has TRBV2 and TRBJ2-6; no reliable D call. This CDR3 has 15 residues. The germline CDR1 and CDR2 sequences are SNHLY and FYNNEI. The V end lost 1 base, the J end lost 3 bases, and 7 bases lay between the germline ends. CDR3 protein: CASSEGPGGANVLTF. In DNA, the CDR3 is TGTGCCAGCAGTGAAGGTCCCGGTGGGGCCAACGTCCTGACTTTC. The entire variable domain, with the rest obtained from reference TRBV2 and TRBJ2-6, is as follows: EPEVTQTPSHQVTQMGQEVILRCVPISNHLYFYWYRQILGQKVEFLVSFYNNEISEKSEIFDDQFSVERPDGSNFTLKIRSTKLEDSAMYFCASSEGPGGANVLTFGAGSRLTVL.

V usage is TRBV6-4 and J usage is TRBJ2-5, with 9 bases aligning to TRBD2. This CDR3 region has 15 residues. Trimming at V came to 3 bases and at J to 5 bases, leaving 7 bases not matched to a gene. Germline CDR1 and CDR2: MRHNA and SNTAGT. As DNA, the CDR3 is TGTGCCAGCAGTGAAACGGGACTAGCAACCGAGACCCAGTACTTC. Its translation: CASSETGLATETQYF.

This sequence joins TRBV28 and TRBJ2-3; TRBD1 matches at 8 bases. The junction had 11 bases not matched to a gene; V was cut back by 7 bases and J by 14 bases. Germline loops: CDR1 MDHEN, CDR2 SYDVKM. The CDR3 covers 12 residues. CDR3 protein: CASNQRTGRGYF. CDR3 coding DNA: TGTGCCAGCAACCAGCGGACAGGGCGCGGGTATTTT.

J is TRBJ1-5 and V is TRBV20-1; D is perhaps TRBD1 (5 bases). Trimming took off 3 bases at V and 0 bases at J, with 9 bases between the two ends. The length of the CDR3 is 14 residues. Per the germline V gene, CDR1 is DFQATT and CDR2 is SNEGSKA (reference sequence). The CDR3 reads CSASKGPSNQPQHF. The DNA of the CDR3 is TGCAGTGCTAGTAAGGGGCCTAGCAATCAGCCCCAGCATTTT.

This clone was seen a few times. V gene TRBV3-1 (or the pseudogene TRBV3-2) combines with J gene TRBJ2-7, with 7 bases that match TRBD1. There are 14 residues in the CDR3. CDR1 is LGHDT and CDR2 is YNNKEL in the germline V gene (reference sequence). With 4 bases clipped from V and 0 bases from J, the junction kept 3 bases outside the gene matches. The CDR3 region is CASSLQGDSYEQYF. CDR3 DNA: TGTGCCAGCAGCCTCCAGGGGGACTCCTACGAGCAGTACTTC.